This T cell receptor (beta chain) was captured by sequencing in a study of blood T cell repertoires in COVID-19. Overall study context: Samples of COVID-19 (acute and convalescent) were obtained from the United States, Italy and Spain. PBMCs, B-cell-depleted T cells, or T cells were the source of the cDNA or gDNA that made up the material.

In the original analysis: Amplification of reference gene primers was used by the study to estimate nucleated cell counts. Assay used: immunoSEQ multiplex PCR; TCRdb lists only in-frame clones, some missing. D and trimming were read from the DNA, whereas the V and J calls and clone size are those reported in that table. The sample has about 250,000 clones; 80% to 90% are singletons. Germline CDR1 is SGHRS and CDR2 is YFSETQ. CDR3 size: 15 residues. V lost 2 bases and J lost 0; bases outside the gene matches: 4. The sequence came from an elderly man with acute or convalescent COVID-19. The source material was peripheral blood. The gene calls are TRBV5-1 and TRBJ1-1; 7 bases are a match to TRBD1. The CDR3 sequence is CASSLGTAMNTEAFF. The CDR3 bases are TGCGCCAGCAGCTTAGGGACAGCAATGAACACTGAAGCTTTCTTT.